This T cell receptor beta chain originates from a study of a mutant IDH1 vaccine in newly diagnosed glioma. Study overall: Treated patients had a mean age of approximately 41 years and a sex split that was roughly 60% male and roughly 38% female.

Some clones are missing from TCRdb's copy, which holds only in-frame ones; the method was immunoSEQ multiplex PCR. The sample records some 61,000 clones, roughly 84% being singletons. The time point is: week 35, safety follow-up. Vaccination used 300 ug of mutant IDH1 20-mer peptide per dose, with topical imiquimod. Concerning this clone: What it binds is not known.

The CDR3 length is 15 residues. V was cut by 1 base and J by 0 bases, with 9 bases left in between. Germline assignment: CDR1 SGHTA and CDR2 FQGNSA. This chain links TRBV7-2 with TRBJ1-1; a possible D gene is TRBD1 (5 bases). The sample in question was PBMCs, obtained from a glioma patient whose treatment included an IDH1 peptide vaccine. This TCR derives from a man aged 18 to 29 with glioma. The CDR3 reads CASSLVQGMNTEAFF. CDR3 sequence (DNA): TGTGCCAGCAGCTTAGTTCAGGGAATGAACACTGAAGCTTTCTTT.